Listed below are T cell receptor beta chains from one sample, sequenced in a study of long-term antiretroviral therapy in people with HIV. Assay: immunoSEQ multiplex PCR; the TCRdb copy retains only in-frame clones and omits some. The sample yields roughly 28,000 clones, around 96% seen once. The sample in question was unsorted PBMCs, obtained 5.3 years after starting antiretroviral therapy. The receptors here all came from a young man with HIV. CDR3s include the opening cysteine and the closing phenylalanine or tryptophan. A D gene is named only where the DNA matches it firmly. Rows may omit the clone size; those that give it use once, few, many or a size class.

J gene | clone size | V gene | D gene | CDR3 protein | CDR3 DNA
TRBJ2-6 | . | TRBV6-1 | . | CASRTSGANVLTF | TGTGCCAGCAGAACTTCTGGGGCCAACGTCCTGACTTTC
TRBJ2-1 | . | TRBV6-5 | . | CASRTPGSVNEQFF | TGTGCCAGCAGGACCCCGGGATCGGTGAATGAGCAGTTCTTC
TRBJ2-7 | . | TRBV27 | . | CASSLWAHLSYEQYF | TGTGCCAGCAGTTTATGGGCTCACCTATCCTACGAGCAGTACTTC
TRBJ2-3 | . | TRBV15 | TRBD2 | CATSRALAETTDTQYF | TGTGCCACCAGCAGAGCCCTAGCGGAGACCACAGATACGCAGTATTTT
TRBJ2-5 | . | TRBV27 | . | CASSLNGPETQYF | TGTGCCAGCAGCCTAAACGGTCCGGAGACCCAGTACTTC
TRBJ2-7 | . | TRBV16 | . | CASSQGVNEIREQYF | TGTGCCAGCAGCCAAGGAGTTAACGAGATCCGCGAGCAGTACTTC
TRBJ2-1 | once | TRBV5-1 | TRBD1 | CASSSKTGSRSYNEQFF | TGCGCCAGCAGCTCTAAGACAGGGTCAAGGTCCTACAATGAGCAGTTCTTC
TRBJ2-7 | . | TRBV27 | TRBD1 | CASSWGQTYEQYF | TGTGCCAGCAGTTGGGGACAGACGTACGAGCAGTACTTC
TRBJ1-3 | . | TRBV4-1 | . | CASSPRDGNTIYF | TGCGCCAGCAGCCCCCGTGACGGAAACACCATATATTTT
TRBJ2-7 | . | TRBV15 | TRBD1 | CATSRQGLDEQYF | TGTGCCACCAGCCGACAGGGGCTCGACGAGCAGTACTTC
TRBJ1-6 | . | TRBV2 | TRBD1 | CASSELGTANSPLHF | TGTGCCAGCAGTGAGCTAGGGACAGCTAATTCACCCCTCCACTTT
TRBJ1-5 | once | TRBV9 | TRBD1 | CASSPRQGWNQPQHF | TGTGCCAGCAGCCCCCGACAGGGATGGAATCAGCCCCAGCATTTT
TRBJ2-1 | once | TRBV7-8 | TRBD2 | CASSSTGLAGSYNEQFF | TGTGCCAGCAGCTCGACAGGTCTAGCGGGCTCCTACAATGAGCAGTTCTTC
TRBJ1-1 | . | TRBV6-6 | . | CASRSGPTNTEAFF | TGTGCCAGCCGATCGGGACCGACGAACACTGAAGCTTTCTTT
TRBJ1-1 | once | TRBV30 | . | CAWSGPGGGGTEAFF | TGTGCCTGGAGTGGGCCGGGCGGGGGTGGCACTGAAGCTTTCTTT
TRBJ2-3 | . | TRBV7-2 | TRBD2 | CASSQASGGLGDTQYF | TGTGCCAGCAGCCAAGCGAGCGGGGGGCTTGGAGATACGCAGTATTTT
TRBJ2-4 | . | TRBV2 | . | CASGEAKNIQYF | TGTGCCAGCGGGGAAGCCAAAAACATTCAGTACTTC
TRBJ2-7 | . | TRBV7-2 | . | CASSLNLQSGQYF | TGTGCCAGCAGCTTGAACTTACAATCGGGGCAGTACTTC
TRBJ2-5 | . | TRBV15 | TRBD1 | CATRRQGAEVETQYF | TGTGCCACAAGAAGACAGGGGGCGGAGGTAGAGACCCAGTACTTC
TRBJ2-1 | once | TRBV11-1 | . | CASTPARDHRDGGQFF | TGTGCCAGCACCCCGGCCCGGGACCACCGAGATGGTGGGCAGTTCTTC